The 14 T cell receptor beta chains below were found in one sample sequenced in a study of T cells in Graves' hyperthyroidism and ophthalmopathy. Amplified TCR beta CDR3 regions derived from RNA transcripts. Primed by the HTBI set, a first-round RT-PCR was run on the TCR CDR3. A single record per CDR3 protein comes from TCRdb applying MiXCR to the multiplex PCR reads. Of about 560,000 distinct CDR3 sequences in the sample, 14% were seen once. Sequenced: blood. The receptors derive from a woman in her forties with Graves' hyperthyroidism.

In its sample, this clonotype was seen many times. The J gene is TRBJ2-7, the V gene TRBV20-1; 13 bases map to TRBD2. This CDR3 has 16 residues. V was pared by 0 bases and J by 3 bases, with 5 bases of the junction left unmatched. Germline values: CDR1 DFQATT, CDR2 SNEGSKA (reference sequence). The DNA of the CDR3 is TGCAGTGCTAGAGACCCCCGGACTAGCGGGAGCTACGAGCAGTACTTC. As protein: CSARDPRTSGSYEQYF.

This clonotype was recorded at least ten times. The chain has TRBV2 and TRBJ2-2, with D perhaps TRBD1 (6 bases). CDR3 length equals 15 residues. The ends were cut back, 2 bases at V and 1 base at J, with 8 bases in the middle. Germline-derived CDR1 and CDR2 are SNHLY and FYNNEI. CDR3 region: CASSETGLNTGELFF. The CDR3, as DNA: TGTGCCAGCAGTGAAACAGGGTTGAACACCGGGGAGCTGTTTTTT.

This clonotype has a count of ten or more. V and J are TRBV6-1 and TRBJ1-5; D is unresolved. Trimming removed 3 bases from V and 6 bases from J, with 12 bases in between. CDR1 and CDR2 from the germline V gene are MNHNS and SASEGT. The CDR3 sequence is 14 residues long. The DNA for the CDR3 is TGTGCCAGCAGTGAGTTGGGTTTTGGTCAGCCCCAGCATTTT. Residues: CASSELGFGQPQHF.

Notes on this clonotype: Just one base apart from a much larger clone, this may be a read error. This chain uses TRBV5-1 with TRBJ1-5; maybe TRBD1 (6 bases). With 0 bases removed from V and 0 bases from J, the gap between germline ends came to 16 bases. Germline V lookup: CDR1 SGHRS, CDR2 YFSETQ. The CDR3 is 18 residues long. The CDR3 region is CASSLDPTGSCSNQPQHF. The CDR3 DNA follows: TGCGCCAGCAGCTTGGACCCTACAGGGTCGTGTAGCAATCAGCCCCAGCATTTT.

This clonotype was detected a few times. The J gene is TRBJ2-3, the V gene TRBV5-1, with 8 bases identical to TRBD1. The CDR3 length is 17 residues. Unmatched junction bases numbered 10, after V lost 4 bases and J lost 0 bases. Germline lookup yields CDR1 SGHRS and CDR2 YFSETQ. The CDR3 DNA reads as TGCGCCAGCAGCCCGGGACAGGACTGGTATAGCACAGATACGCAGTATTTT. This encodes CASSPGQDWYSTDTQYF.

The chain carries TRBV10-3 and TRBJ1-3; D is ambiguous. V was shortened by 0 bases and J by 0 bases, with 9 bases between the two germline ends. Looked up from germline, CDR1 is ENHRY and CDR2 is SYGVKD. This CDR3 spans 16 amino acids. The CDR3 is CAISESAGNSGNTIYF. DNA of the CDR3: TGTGCCATCAGTGAGTCGGCAGGAAACTCTGGAAACACCATATATTTT.

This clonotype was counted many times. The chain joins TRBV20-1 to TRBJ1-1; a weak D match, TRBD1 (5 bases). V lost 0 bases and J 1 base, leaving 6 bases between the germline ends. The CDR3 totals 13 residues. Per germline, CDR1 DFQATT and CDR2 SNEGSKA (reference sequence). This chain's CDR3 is CSARDGGNTEAFF. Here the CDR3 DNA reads TGCAGTGCTAGAGACGGGGGGAACACTGAAGCTTTCTTT.

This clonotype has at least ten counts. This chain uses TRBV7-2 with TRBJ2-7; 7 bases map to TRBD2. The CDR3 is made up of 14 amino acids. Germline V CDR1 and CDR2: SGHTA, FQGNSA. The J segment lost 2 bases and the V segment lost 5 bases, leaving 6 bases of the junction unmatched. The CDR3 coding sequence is TGTGCCAGCAGCAAAACTAGCGACACCTACGAGCAGTACTTC. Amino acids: CASSKTSDTYEQYF.

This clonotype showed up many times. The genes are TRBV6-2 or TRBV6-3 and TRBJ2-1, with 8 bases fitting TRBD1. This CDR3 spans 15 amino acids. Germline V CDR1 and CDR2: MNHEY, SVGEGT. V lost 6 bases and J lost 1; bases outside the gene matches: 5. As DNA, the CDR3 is TGTGCCAGCAGCTTCGACAGGGGTTCCTACAATGAGCAGTTCTTC. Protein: CASSFDRGSYNEQFF.

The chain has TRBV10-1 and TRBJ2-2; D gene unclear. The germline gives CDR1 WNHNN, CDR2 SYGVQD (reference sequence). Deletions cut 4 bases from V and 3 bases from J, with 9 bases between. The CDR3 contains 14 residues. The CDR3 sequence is CASSAFRYTGELFF. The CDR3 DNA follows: TGCGCCAGCAGTGCCTTTAGATACACCGGGGAGCTGTTTTTT.

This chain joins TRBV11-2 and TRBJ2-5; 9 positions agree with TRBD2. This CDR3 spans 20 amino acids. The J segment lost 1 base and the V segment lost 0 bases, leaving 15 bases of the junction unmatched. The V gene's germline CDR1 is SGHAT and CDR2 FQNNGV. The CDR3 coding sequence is TGTGCCAGCAGCTTAGAGGTCCCTAGCGGGACGATGAGGGCCCAAGAGACCCAGTACTTC. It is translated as CASSLEVPSGTMRAQETQYF. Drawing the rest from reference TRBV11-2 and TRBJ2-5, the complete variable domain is EAGVAQSPRYKIIEKRQSVAFWCNPISGHATLYWYQQILGQGPKLLIQFQNNGVVDDSQLPKDRFSAERLKGVDSTLKIQPAKLEDSAVYLCASSLEVPSGTMRAQETQYFGPGTRLLVL.

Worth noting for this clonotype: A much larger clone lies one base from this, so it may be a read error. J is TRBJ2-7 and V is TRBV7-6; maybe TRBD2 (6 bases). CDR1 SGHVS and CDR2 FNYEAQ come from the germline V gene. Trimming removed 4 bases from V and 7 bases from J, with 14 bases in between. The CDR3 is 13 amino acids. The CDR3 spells CASSSSSGREQYF. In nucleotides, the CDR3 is TGTGCCAGCAGCTCCTCTTCGGGGAGGGAGCAGTACTTC.

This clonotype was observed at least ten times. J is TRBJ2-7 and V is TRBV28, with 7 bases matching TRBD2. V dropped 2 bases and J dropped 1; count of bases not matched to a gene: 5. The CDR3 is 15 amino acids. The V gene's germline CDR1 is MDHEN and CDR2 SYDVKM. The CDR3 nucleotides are TGTGCCAGCAGTTTAGGGGGAGCGGGGTCCTACGAGCAGTACTTC. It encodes CASSLGGAGSYEQYF.

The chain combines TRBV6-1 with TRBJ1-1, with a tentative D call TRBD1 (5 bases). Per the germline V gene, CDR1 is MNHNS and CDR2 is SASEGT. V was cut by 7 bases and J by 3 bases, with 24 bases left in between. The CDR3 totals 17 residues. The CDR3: CASTEGVLLRRDTEAFF. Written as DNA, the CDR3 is TGTGCCAGCACCGAAGGGGTACTCCTGAGGCGGGACACTGAAGCTTTCTTT.